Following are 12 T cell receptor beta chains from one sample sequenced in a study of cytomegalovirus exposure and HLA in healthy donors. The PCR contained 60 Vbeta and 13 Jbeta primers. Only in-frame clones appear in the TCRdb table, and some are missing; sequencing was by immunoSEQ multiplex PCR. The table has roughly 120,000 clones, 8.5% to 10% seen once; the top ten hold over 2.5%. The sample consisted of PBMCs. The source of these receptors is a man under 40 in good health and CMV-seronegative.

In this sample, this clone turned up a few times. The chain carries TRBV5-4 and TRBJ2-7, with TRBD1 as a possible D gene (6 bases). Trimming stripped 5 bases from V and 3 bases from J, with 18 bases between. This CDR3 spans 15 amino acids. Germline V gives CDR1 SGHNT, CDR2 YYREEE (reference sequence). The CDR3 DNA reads TGTGCCAGCAGTCGGGACACAAGAACGGTCTACGAGCAGTACTTC. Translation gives CASSRDTRTVYEQYF.

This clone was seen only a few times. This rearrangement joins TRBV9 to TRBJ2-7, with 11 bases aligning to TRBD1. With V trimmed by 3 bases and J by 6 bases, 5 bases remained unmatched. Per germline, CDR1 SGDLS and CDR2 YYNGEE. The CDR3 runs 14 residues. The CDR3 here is CASSEGQGAGEQYF. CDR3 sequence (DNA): TGTGCCAGCAGCGAAGGACAGGGGGCCGGCGAGCAGTACTTC.

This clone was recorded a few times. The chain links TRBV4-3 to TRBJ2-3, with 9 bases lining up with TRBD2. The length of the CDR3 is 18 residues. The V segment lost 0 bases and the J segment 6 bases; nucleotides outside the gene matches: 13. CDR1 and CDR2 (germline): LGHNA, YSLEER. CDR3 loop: CASSQEPAGGLFGDTQYF. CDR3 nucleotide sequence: TGCGCCAGCAGCCAAGAACCGGCGGGGGGGCTTTTTGGGGATACGCAGTATTTT.

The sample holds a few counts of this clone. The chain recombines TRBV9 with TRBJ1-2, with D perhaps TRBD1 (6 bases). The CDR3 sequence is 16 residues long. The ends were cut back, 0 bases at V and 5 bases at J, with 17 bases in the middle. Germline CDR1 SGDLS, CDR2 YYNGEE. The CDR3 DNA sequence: TGTGCCAGCAGCGTAGCTCGTTGGGGAGGGGGGTATGGCTACACCTTC. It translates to CASSVARWGGGYGYTF.

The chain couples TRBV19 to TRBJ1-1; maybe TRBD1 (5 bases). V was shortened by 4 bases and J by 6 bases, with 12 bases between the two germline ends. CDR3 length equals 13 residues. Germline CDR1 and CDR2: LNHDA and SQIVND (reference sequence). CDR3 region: CASSSGGIAEAFF. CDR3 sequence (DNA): TGTGCCAGTAGTAGCGGGGGGATCGCTGAAGCTTTCTTT.

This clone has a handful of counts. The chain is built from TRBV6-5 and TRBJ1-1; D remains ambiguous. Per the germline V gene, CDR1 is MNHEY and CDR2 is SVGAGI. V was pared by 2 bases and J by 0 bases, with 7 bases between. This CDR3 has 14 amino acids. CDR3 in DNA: TGTGCCAGCAGTTACGACAACCTGAACACTGAAGCTTTCTTT. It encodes CASSYDNLNTEAFF.

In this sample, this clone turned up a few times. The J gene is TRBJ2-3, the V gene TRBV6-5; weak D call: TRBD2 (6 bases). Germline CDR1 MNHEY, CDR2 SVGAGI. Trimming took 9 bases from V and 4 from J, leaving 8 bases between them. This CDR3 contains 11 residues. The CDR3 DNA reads TGTGCCAGTGGAGGGGCAGATACGCAGTATTTT. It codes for CASGGADTQYF.

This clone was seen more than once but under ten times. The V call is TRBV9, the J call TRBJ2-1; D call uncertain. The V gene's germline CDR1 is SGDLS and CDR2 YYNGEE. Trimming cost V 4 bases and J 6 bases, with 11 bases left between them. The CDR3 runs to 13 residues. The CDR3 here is CASSRPSPNEQFF. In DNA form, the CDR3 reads TGTGCCAGCAGCCGCCCAAGCCCCAATGAGCAGTTCTTC.

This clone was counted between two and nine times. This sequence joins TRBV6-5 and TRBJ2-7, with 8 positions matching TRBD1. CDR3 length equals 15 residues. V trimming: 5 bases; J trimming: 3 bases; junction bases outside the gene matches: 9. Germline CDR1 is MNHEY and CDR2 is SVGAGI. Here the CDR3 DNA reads TGTGCCAGCAGTCGGAACCGGGACAGGAACTACGAGCAGTACTTC. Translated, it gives CASSRNRDRNYEQYF.

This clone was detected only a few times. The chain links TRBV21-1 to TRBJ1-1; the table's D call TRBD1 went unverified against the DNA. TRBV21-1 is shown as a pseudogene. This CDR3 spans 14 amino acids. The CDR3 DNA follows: TGTGCCAGCAGCATAAACACCAAGAACACTGAAGCTTTCTTT. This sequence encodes CASSINTKNTEAFF.

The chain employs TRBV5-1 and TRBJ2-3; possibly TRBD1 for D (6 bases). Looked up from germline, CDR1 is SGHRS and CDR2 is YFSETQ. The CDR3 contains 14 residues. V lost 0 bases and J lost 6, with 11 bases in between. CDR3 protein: CASSLVGAGDTQYF. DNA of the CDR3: TGCGCCAGCAGCTTGGTGGGGGCTGGGGATACGCAGTATTTT. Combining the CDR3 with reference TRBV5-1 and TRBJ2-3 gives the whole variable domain KAGVTQTPRYLIKTRGQQVTLSCSPISGHRSVSWYQQTPGQGLQFLFEYFSETQRNKGNFPGRFSGRQFSNSRSEMNVSTLELGDSALYLCASSLVGAGDTQYFGPGTRLTVL.

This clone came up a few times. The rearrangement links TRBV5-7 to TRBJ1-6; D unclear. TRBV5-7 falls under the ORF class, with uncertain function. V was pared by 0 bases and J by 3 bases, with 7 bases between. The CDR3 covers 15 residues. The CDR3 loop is CASSLDQCYNSPLHF. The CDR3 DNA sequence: TGTGCCAGCAGCTTGGACCAGTGCTATAATTCACCCCTCCACTTT.